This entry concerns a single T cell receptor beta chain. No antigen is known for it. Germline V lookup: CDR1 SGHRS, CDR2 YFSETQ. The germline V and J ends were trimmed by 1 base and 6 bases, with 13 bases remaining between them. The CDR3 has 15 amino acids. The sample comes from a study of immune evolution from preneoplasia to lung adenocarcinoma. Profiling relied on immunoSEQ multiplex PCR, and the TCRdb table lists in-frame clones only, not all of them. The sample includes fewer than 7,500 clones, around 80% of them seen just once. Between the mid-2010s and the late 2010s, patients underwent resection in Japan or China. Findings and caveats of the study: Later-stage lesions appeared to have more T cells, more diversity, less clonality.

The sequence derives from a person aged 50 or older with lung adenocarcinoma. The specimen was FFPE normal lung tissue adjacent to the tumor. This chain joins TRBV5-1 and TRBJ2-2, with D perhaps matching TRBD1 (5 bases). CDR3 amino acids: CASSLYFAGPGELFF. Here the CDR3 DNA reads TGCGCCAGCAGCTTGTATTTTGCAGGGCCCGGGGAGCTGTTTTTT. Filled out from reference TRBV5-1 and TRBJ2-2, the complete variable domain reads KAGVTQTPRYLIKTRGQQVTLSCSPISGHRSVSWYQQTPGQGLQFLFEYFSETQRNKGNFPGRFSGRQFSNSRSEMNVSTLELGDSALYLCASSLYFAGPGELFFGEGSRLTVL.